The 9 T cell receptor beta chains below come from one sample, sequenced in a study of blood T cell repertoires in COVID-19. Sequencing used immunoSEQ multiplex PCR; TCRdb keeps in-frame clones, though not all of them. The table records 100,000 to 150,000 clones, 55% to 75% of them present only once. Sequencing was carried out using peripheral blood. The receptors come from a woman in her 70s with acute or convalescent COVID-19.

V usage is TRBV10-1 and J usage is TRBJ2-1; tentative D call: TRBD1 (5 bases). Germline CDR1 and CDR2: WNHNN and SYGVQD (reference sequence). This CDR3 comprises 16 residues. The V end was cut by 2 bases, the J end by 7 bases, with 18 bases between. CDR3 region: CASSEKISQGPNEQFF. The CDR3 DNA is TGCGCCAGCAGTGAGAAAATCTCCCAGGGCCCGAATGAGCAGTTCTTC.

The chain employs TRBV5-3 and TRBJ2-1; 7 bases are a match to TRBD2. TRBV5-3 is flagged as an ORF with uncertain function. Germline trimming cut 0 bases from V and 8 bases from J; bases unmatched to any gene: 14. This CDR3 contains 17 residues. CDR3 residues: CARSLAGASGGGDEQFF. The CDR3 region has the DNA TGTGCCAGAAGCTTGGCCGGGGCTAGCGGTGGTGGGGATGAGCAGTTCTTC.

CDR3 protein: CASSGAARTGELFF. In DNA, the CDR3 is TGTGCCAGTAGTGGGGCAGCTAGAACCGGGGAGCTGTTTTTT. The gene calls are TRBV19 and TRBJ2-2, with D possibly being TRBD1 (5 bases). V was clipped by 5 bases and J by 5 bases, with 12 bases between them. Germline lookup yields CDR1 LNHDA and CDR2 SQIVND (reference sequence). The CDR3 is made up of 14 amino acids.

In this sample, this clone turned up once. The chain couples TRBV27 to TRBJ1-5, with D tentatively TRBD1 (5 bases). Germline V gene sequence: CDR1 MNHEY, CDR2 SMNVEV (reference sequence). The CDR3 length is 15 residues. Between the trimmed V and J ends, which lost 5 bases and 7 bases, there was a span of 18 bases. The CDR3 protein is CASSNLIGQGQPQHF. CDR3 sequence (DNA): TGTGCCAGCAGTAACCTAATTGGGCAGGGACAGCCCCAGCATTTT.

This clone turned up a few times. V is TRBV10-3 and J is TRBJ2-7; D uncertain. The CDR3 covers 14 residues. V gave up 2 bases and J gave up 1 base, with 9 bases separating them. Germline V CDR1 and CDR2: ENHRY, SYGVKD. CDR3 nucleotides: TGTGCCATCAGTGAGGCCACTCTATCCTACGAGCAGTACTTC. Its protein product is CAISEATLSYEQYF.

The chain links TRBV5-4 to TRBJ2-1, with TRBD1 matching 7 bases. From germline, CDR1 is SGHNT and CDR2 YYREEE (reference sequence). Trimming removed 2 bases from V and 0 bases from J; junction bases left unmatched: 5. The CDR3 totals 16 residues. CDR3 nucleotide sequence: TGTGCCAGCAGCTTCAGGACAGGTAGCTCCTACAATGAGCAGTTCTTC. Its protein is CASSFRTGSSYNEQFF.

This chain links TRBV28 with TRBJ2-3, with D perhaps TRBD1 (6 bases). Trimming removed 8 bases at V and 3 bases at J, with 12 bases between. The V gene's germline CDR1 is MDHEN and CDR2 SYDVKM. The CDR3 covers 13 residues. CDR3 sequence: CASRDTGTDTQYF. As DNA, the CDR3 is TGTGCCAGCCGGGATACAGGGACAGATACGCAGTATTTT.

This clone has a handful of counts. The V and J genes are TRBV19 and TRBJ1-2; 8 nucleotides match TRBD1. This CDR3 has 16 amino acids. V lost 6 bases to trimming and J lost 7 bases; unmatched junction nucleotides: 16. In germline, CDR1 is LNHDA, CDR2 SQIVND (reference sequence). The CDR3 DNA is TGTGCCAGTAGAGGGGTCAATAACGGACAGGGCGGTGGCTACACCTTC. This codes for CASRGVNNGQGGGYTF.

This chain connects TRBV29-1 to TRBJ1-4; D uncertain. V was trimmed by 6 bases and J by 9 bases, leaving 11 bases between them. Germline V gene lookup returns CDR1 SQVTM and CDR2 ANQGSEA. CDR3 length: 11 residues. The CDR3 here is CSVHSSQKLFF. The CDR3 DNA follows: TGCAGCGTCCATTCAAGCCAAAAACTGTTTTTT.